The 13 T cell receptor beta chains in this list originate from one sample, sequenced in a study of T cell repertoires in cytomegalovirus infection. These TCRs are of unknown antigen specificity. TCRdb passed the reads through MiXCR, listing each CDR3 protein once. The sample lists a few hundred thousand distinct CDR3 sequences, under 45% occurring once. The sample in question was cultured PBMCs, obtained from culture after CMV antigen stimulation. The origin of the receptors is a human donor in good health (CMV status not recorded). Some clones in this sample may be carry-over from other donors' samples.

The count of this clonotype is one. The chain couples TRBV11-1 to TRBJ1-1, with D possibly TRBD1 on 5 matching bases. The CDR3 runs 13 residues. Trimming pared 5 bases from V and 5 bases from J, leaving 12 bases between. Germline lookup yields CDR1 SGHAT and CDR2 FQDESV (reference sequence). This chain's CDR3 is CASSVGRETEAFF. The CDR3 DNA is TGTGCCAGCAGCGTGGGGCGAGAGACTGAAGCTTTCTTT.

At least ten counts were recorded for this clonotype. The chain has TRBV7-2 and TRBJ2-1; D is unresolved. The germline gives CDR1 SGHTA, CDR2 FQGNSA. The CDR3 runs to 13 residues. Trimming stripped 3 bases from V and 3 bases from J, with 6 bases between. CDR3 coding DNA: TGTGCCAGCAGCTTTTCGAGCTACAATGAGCAGTTCTTC. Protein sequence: CASSFSSYNEQFF.

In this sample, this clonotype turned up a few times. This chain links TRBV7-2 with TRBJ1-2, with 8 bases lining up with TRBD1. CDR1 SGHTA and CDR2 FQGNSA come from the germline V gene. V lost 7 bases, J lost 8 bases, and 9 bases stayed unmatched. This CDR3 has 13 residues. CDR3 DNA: TGTGCCAGCACCGACGACAGGGGAGGGGGCTACACCTTC. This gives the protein CASTDDRGGGYTF.

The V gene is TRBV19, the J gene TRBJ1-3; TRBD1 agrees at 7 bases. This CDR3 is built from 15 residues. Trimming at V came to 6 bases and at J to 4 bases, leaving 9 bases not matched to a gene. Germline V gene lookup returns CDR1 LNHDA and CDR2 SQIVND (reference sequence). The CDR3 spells CASSGTALGGNTIYF. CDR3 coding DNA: TGTGCCAGTAGCGGGACAGCGTTAGGAGGAAACACCATATATTTT.

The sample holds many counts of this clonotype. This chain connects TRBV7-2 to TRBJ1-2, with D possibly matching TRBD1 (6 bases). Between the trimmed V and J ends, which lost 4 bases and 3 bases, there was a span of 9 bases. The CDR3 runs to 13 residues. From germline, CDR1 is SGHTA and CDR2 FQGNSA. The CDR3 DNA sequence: TGTGCCAGCAGCTCACAGGGATACTATGGCTACACCTTC. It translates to CASSSQGYYGYTF.

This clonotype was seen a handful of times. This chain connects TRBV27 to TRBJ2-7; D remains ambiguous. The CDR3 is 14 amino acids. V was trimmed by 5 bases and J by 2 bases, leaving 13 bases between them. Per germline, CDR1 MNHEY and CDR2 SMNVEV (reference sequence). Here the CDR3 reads CASSPWDTPYEQYF. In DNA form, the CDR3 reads TGTGCCAGCAGTCCCTGGGATACCCCCTACGAGCAGTACTTC.

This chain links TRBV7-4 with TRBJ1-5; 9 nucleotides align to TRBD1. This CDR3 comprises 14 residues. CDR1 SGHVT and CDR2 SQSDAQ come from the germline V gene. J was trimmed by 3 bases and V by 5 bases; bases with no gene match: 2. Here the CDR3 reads CASSGTGNNQPQHF. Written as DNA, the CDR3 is TGTGCCAGCAGCGGGACAGGGAACAATCAGCCCCAGCATTTT.

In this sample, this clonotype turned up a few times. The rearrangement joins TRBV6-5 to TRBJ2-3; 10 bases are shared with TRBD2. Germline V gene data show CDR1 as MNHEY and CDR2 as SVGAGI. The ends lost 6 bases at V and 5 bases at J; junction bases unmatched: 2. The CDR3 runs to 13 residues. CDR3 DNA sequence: TGTGCCAGCAGGCTAGCGGGGGTAGATACGCAGTATTTT. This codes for CASRLAGVDTQYF.

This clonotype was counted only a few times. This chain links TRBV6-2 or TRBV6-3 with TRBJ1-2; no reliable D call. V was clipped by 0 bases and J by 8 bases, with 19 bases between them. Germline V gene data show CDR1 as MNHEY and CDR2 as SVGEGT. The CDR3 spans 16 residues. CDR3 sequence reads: CASSYSKQSMDGGYTF. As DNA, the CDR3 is TGTGCCAGCAGTTACTCCAAACAGAGCATGGATGGCGGCTACACCTTC.

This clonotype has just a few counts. CDR3 protein: CAISSNLGQGSPLSGANVLTF. In nucleotides, the CDR3 is TGTGCCATCAGCTCTAACCTGGGACAGGGGAGTCCTCTATCTGGGGCCAACGTCCTGACTTTC. V gene TRBV10-3 combines with J gene TRBJ2-6; 10 bases map to TRBD1. Germline V gives CDR1 ENHRY, CDR2 SYGVKD. V was clipped by 6 bases and J by 1 base; unmatched bases: 18. The CDR3 sequence is 21 residues long.

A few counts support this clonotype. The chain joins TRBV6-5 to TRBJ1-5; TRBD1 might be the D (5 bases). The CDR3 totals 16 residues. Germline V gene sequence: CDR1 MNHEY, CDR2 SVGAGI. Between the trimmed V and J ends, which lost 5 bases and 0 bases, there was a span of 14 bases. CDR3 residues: CASSNRQPYSNQPQHF. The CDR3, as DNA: TGTGCCAGCAGTAACCGACAGCCCTATAGCAATCAGCCCCAGCATTTT.

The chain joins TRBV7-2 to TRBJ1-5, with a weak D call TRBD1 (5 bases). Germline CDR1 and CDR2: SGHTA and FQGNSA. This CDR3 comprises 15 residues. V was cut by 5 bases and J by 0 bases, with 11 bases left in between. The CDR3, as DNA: TGTGCCAGCAGCCGTCTGGGGGTTAGCAATCAGCCCCAGCATTTT. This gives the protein CASSRLGVSNQPQHF.

In DNA form, the CDR3 reads TGTGCCAGCAGCTTGCTGAAGTATAGCAATCAGCCCCAGCATTTT. Its protein product is CASSLLKYSNQPQHF. The V call is TRBV7-2, the J call TRBJ1-5; no reliable D call. Trimming took 3 bases from V and 0 from J, leaving 9 bases between them. The germline V gene encodes CDR1 SGHTA and CDR2 FQGNSA. This CDR3 is 15 amino acids long.